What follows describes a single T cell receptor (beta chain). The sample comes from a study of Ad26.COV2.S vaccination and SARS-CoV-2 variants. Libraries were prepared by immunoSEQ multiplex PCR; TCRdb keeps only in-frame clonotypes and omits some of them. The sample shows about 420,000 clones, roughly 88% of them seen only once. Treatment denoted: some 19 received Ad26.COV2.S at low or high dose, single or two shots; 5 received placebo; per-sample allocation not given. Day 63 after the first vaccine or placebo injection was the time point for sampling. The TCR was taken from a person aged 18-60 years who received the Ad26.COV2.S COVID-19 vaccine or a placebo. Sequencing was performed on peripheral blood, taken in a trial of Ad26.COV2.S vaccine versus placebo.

As DNA, the CDR3 is TGTGCCTGGAGTCCGAAGCAGGGCCGGGCTTATAGCAATCAGCCCCAGCATTTT. This encodes CAWSPKQGRAYSNQPQHF. The J gene is TRBJ1-5, the V gene TRBV30; D may be TRBD1 (5 bases). The germline gives CDR1 GTSNPN, CDR2 SVGIG (reference sequence). The CDR3 loop spans 18 amino acids. The V and J ends lost 2 bases and 0 bases respectively, with 20 bases between them. Full variable domain (remainder filled in from reference TRBV30 and TRBJ1-5): SQTIHQWPATLVQPVGSPLSLECTVEGTSNPNLYWYRQAAGRGLQLLFYSVGIGQISSEVPQNLSASRPQDRQFILSSKKLLLSDSGFYLCAWSPKQGRAYSNQPQHFGDGTRLSIL.